Included here is one T cell receptor (beta chain) sequence, with context. Its antigen remains unidentified. No much larger clonotype is one base removed from it; base qualities were not supplied. This entry comes from a study of blood T cell repertoires in COVID-19 (dated by TCRdb to the early 2020s). Looking at the study overall: Samples from collaborators originated in the United States, Italy and Spain and spanned both the acute and convalescent phases of COVID-19. The prospective study material was composed of cDNA or gDNA derived from T cells, B-cell-depleted T cells, or PBMCs. Subjects who had been exposed to COVID-19, were actively infected with it, or had recovered from it provided the deeply sampled blood TCRbeta repertoires that made up the dataset. The repertoires were made available in a free public database intended to serve as a resource for research on the immune response to SARS-CoV-2. The samples were drawn from two sources: the first 160 participants of the ongoing ImmuneRACE study, and 1,200 or so subjects contributed by 6 global collaborators. The sample metadata nearly always contained a de-identified subject ID, COVID-19 status, age in years and sex. Where available, HLA class I and class II types were taken from metadata supplied by the sample provider and were not determined by assay-based typing. Results the study describes overall, beyond this receptor: The amount of clinical and demographic metadata varied by source and participant and was provided uncurated.

In the prospective study, participants were about 18 to 90 years old, resided in approximately 22 geographic areas of the United States, and were enrolled through a virtual design. In the prospective study, participants were assigned to cohorts based on the clinical history participants reported in a screening survey and a study questionnaire. Mobile phlebotomists in the prospective study collected whole blood, serum and a nasopharyngeal or oropharyngeal swab from every participant. Participants in the prospective study had the option to provide additional blood draws and questionnaires over a roughly 2-month period. Before DNA extraction, prospective study blood samples were shipped either frozen or at room temperature. The immunoSEQ Assay, a bias-controlled multiplex PCR, was used to amplify TCRbeta CDR3 regions from genomic DNA. On the study's bioinformatics: The number of nucleated cells in each sample was estimated by amplification of reference gene primers within the assay. To quantify the absolute abundance of each unique TCRbeta CDR3 rearrangement, sequence reads were collapsed and filtered. For each sample, productive Simpson clonality was calculated as the square root of Simpson's diversity index across productive rearrangements. Entries here come from immuneACCESS through TCRdb and include only in-frame sequences with V and J called. Some clones fail to appear in such tables; in the studies checked, an unresolved V gene covers under half of the shortfall, and the cause of the remainder is unknown. D and trimming come from the DNA, and the V and J calls and clone size come from that table. For this sample the table gives fewer than 250,000 clones, of which 70% to 90% were detected only once. Of the sample, approximately 9.6% falls within the top ten clones.

Cut back by 5 bases and 2 bases, the V and J ends lie 13 bases apart. CDR1 SGHVS and CDR2 FQNEAQ were looked up in the germline V gene. The CDR3 covers 15 residues, taking in both the cysteine and the phenylalanine. Just the 45-base CDR3 DNA is kept, in frame starting at base 1. The receptor was derived from a woman between 50 and 59 years old with acute COVID-19. The receptor chain draws on TRBV7-8 and TRBJ1-5, with an unclear D gene assignment. The sample consisted of PBMCs or T cells enriched from blood (not recorded which). The CDR3 here reads CASSRDFRGNQPQHF. The DNA sequence is TGTGCCAGCAGCCGAGACTTCCGAGGCAATCAGCCCCAGCATTTT.